The 24 T cell receptor beta chains below come from one sample, sequenced in a study of T-cell reconstitution after alpha-beta-depleted transplantation in children. Using unique molecular identifiers, the investigators prepared the TCRbeta library. A single record per CDR3 protein comes from TCRdb applying MiXCR to the PCR reads. Of some 550,000 distinct CDR3 sequences listed, approximately 16% are singletons. The material sequenced was PBMCs from the stem cell graft donor, taken from the stem cell graft. The source of these receptors is a human donor who donated a stem cell graft to a child with acute lymphoblastic leukemia.

CDR3 region: CASSSAGTILSPLHF. The CDR3 DNA is TGTGCCAGCAGTTCGGCCGGGACAATCCTCTCACCCCTCCACTTT. The rearrangement uses TRBV12-3 or TRBV12-4 and TRBJ1-6; D might be TRBD1 (6 bases). The CDR3 extends over 15 amino acids. V lost 4 bases, J lost 10 bases, and 17 bases lay in between.

Only a few counts were recorded for this clonotype. The chain employs TRBV6-1 and TRBJ2-7; 7 bases are shared with TRBD1. The germline gives CDR1 MNHNS, CDR2 SASEGT. Trimming took 8 bases from V and 1 from J; bases not matched to a gene: 11. The length of the CDR3 is 15 residues. The CDR3 DNA reads as TGTGCCAGCCGAGTTCCGACAGGGAGTTCCTACGAGCAGTACTTC. Its translation is CASRVPTGSSYEQYF.

The rearrangement links TRBV9 to TRBJ1-1, with TRBD1 identical over 9 bases. Germline V CDR1 and CDR2: SGDLS, YYNGEE. The CDR3 consists of 13 residues. V shed 3 bases and J 11 bases; nucleotides not matched to a gene: 8. CDR3 in DNA: TGTGCCAGCAGCGGAACAGGGGGCGTCGATGCTTTCTTT. It translates to CASSGTGGVDAFF.

There are a few counts of this clonotype. This chain links TRBV25-1 with TRBJ2-7; D is perhaps TRBD1 (5 bases). The V gene's germline CDR1 is MGHDK and CDR2 SYGVNS. This CDR3 spans 15 amino acids. Trimming took off 1 base at V and 1 base at J, with 11 bases between the two ends. The CDR3 DNA is TGTGCCAGCAGTGAATGGGCAGGGTCATCCTACGAGCAGTACTTC. Translating gives CASSEWAGSSYEQYF.

This clonotype came up once. One junction end does not reproduce the germline sequence, and a read error may be involved. The chain employs TRBV27 and TRBJ2-7; 7 nucleotides align to TRBD2. The CDR3 consists of 18 residues. From germline, CDR1 is MNHEY and CDR2 SMNVEV (reference sequence). CDR3 region: CANSSQVSLAAGTYEQYF. Here the CDR3 DNA reads TGTGCCAACAGTTCACAGGTTTCGCTAGCGGCTGGGACCTACGAGCAGTACTTC.

This clonotype showed up just a few times. V and J are TRBV20-1 and TRBJ2-7; TRBD2 might be the D (6 bases). V lost 5 bases and J lost 2, with 16 bases in between. Per germline, CDR1 DFQATT and CDR2 SNEGSKA (reference sequence). The CDR3 length is 14 residues. This chain's CDR3 is CSAPPLAGTYEQYF. Written as DNA, the CDR3 is TGCAGTGCTCCCCCCCTGGCGGGAACCTACGAGCAGTACTTC.

This clonotype was found a few times. The J gene is TRBJ2-3, the V gene TRBV9; 10 bases line up with TRBD2. Germline V lookup: CDR1 SGDLS, CDR2 YYNGEE. After removal of 0 bases from V and 2 bases from J, the junction contained 6 bases not matched to a gene. This CDR3 has 17 residues. CDR3 in DNA: TGTGCCAGCAGCGTAGATTTCCTAGCGGGAGACACAGATACGCAGTATTTT. Protein sequence: CASSVDFLAGDTDTQYF.

This clonotype was counted only a few times. The rearrangement joins TRBV20-1 to TRBJ2-3; 14 bases line up with TRBD2. The junction had 6 bases not matched to a gene; V was cut back by 6 bases and J by 4 bases. The length of the CDR3 is 15 residues. Germline assignment: CDR1 DFQATT and CDR2 SNEGSKA (reference sequence). The CDR3 here is CSATGLAGVADTQYF. Here the CDR3 DNA reads TGCAGTGCCACGGGACTAGCGGGAGTTGCAGATACGCAGTATTTT.

The sample holds a few counts of this clonotype. The chain joins TRBV20-1 to TRBJ2-3, with 14 bases lining up with TRBD2. The CDR3 is made up of 15 amino acids. J lost 2 bases, V lost 3 bases, and 1 base had no gene match. Looked up from germline, CDR1 is DFQATT and CDR2 is SNEGSKA (reference sequence). The CDR3: CSARGLAGATDTQYF. Written as DNA, the CDR3 is TGCAGTGCTAGGGGACTAGCGGGAGCCACAGATACGCAGTATTTT.

This clonotype was seen many times. The chain has TRBV27 and TRBJ2-5; TRBD2 is a possible D gene (5 bases). This CDR3 has 14 residues. In germline, CDR1 is MNHEY, CDR2 SMNVEV (reference sequence). The germline V and J ends were trimmed by 2 bases and 2 bases, with 9 bases remaining between them. The CDR3 sequence: CASSLLTSQETQYF. Written as DNA, the CDR3 is TGTGCCAGCAGTTTACTCACTAGTCAAGAGACCCAGTACTTC.

The CDR3 nucleotides read TGCGCCAGCAGCCACTCTGACAGCGGGAGGGCCTACGAGCAGTACTTC. Translated: CASSHSDSGRAYEQYF. V and J are TRBV4-1 and TRBJ2-7; 10 bases are a match to TRBD2. Trimming at V came to 3 bases and at J to 2 bases, leaving 7 bases not matched to a gene. This CDR3 has 16 amino acids. Germline CDR1 and CDR2: MGHRA and YSYEKL.

This chain joins TRBV20-1 and TRBJ2-1; 11 positions agree with TRBD2. This CDR3 is 14 amino acids long. Germline CDR1 reads DFQATT; CDR2 reads SNEGSKA (reference sequence). V was pared by 0 bases and J by 10 bases, with 5 bases of the junction left unmatched. Here the CDR3 DNA reads TGCAGTGCTAGAGATCGGCTAGCGGGAGGCGAGCAGTTCTTC. Its translation: CSARDRLAGGEQFF.

This clonotype was found a few times. This chain joins TRBV7-9 and TRBJ1-5; no clear D. Germline CDR1 reads SEHNR; CDR2 reads FQNEAQ (reference sequence). V was clipped by 4 bases and J by 9 bases, with 13 bases between them. This CDR3 is built from 13 residues. The CDR3 reads CASSSDGPWPQHF. CDR3 nucleotide sequence: TGTGCCAGCAGCTCCGACGGACCGTGGCCCCAGCATTTT. Complete variable domain (other parts from reference TRBV7-9 and TRBJ1-5): DTGVSQNPRHKITKRGQNVTFRCDPISEHNRLYWYRQTLGQGPEFLTYFQNEAQLEKSRLLSDRFSAERPKGSFSTLEIQRTEQGDSAMYLCASSSDGPWPQHFGDGTRLSIL.

The chain has TRBV15 and TRBJ2-1; either TRBD1 or TRBD2 may fit D (5 bases each). This CDR3 is 14 amino acids long. Germline V lookup: CDR1 LNHNV, CDR2 YYDKDF (reference sequence). V was cut by 5 bases and J by 8 bases, with 16 bases left in between. CDR3 DNA: TGTGCCACCAGCGTCCGGGACGGCCTCTATGAGCAGTTCTTC. Protein: CATSVRDGLYEQFF.

This clonotype was observed at least ten times. The V gene is TRBV7-9, the J gene TRBJ2-1, with 13 bases matching TRBD2. Germline V lookup: CDR1 SEHNR, CDR2 FQNEAQ (reference sequence). V shed 11 bases and J 10 bases; nucleotides not matched to a gene: 11. The CDR3 extends over 14 amino acids. The CDR3 protein is CAQNGLAGAGEQFF. The DNA for the CDR3 is TGTGCCCAAAACGGACTAGCGGGAGCGGGCGAGCAGTTCTTC.

The chain employs TRBV29-1 and TRBJ2-1; 9 positions agree with TRBD2. After removal of 2 bases from V and 8 bases from J, the junction contained 16 bases not matched to a gene. The CDR3 is made up of 17 amino acids. Germline CDR1 is SQVTM and CDR2 is ANQGSEA. CDR3 coding DNA: TGCAGCGTTGAATCCCTCGCAGGCGGGAGGGCCGTGGATGAGCAGTTCTTC. Residues: CSVESLAGGRAVDEQFF.

V and J are TRBV9 and TRBJ2-1; unclear D gene. CDR1 SGDLS and CDR2 YYNGEE come from the germline V gene. The CDR3 sequence is 12 residues long. Trimming shortened V by 4 bases and J by 8 bases, and 10 bases separated the two germline ends. Written as DNA, the CDR3 is TGTGCCAGCAGCTACCAACTGGATGAGCAGTTCTTC. Its translation: CASSYQLDEQFF.

This clonotype was seen only a few times. The rearrangement uses TRBV20-1 and TRBJ2-5; the D gene is possibly TRBD2 (7 bases). Trimming took off 6 bases at V and 5 bases at J, with 16 bases between the two ends. Germline loops: CDR1 DFQATT, CDR2 SNEGSKA (reference sequence). This CDR3 is 13 amino acids long. CDR3 loop: CSALGGPEETQYF. The CDR3 nucleotides read TGCAGTGCCCTCGGGGGGCCGGAGGAGACCCAGTACTTC.

V usage is TRBV5-1 and J usage is TRBJ2-7; a possible D gene is TRBD2 (5 bases). The CDR3 loop spans 15 amino acids. V lost 6 bases and J lost 7, with 23 bases in between. Germline V gives CDR1 SGHRS, CDR2 YFSETQ. This CDR3 is CASTARNSAGREQYF. CDR3 sequence (DNA): TGCGCCAGCACCGCTCGAAATAGCGCCGGTCGGGAGCAGTACTTC.

This sequence joins TRBV15 and TRBJ2-1, with 7 nucleotides matching TRBD1. Unmatched junction bases numbered 17, after V lost 0 bases and J lost 12 bases. CDR1 is LNHNV and CDR2 is YYDKDF in the germline V gene (reference sequence). The CDR3 is made up of 17 amino acids. CDR3 amino acids: CATSRDKGTVGSIGQFF. The CDR3 nucleotides read TGTGCCACCAGCAGAGATAAAGGGACAGTAGGGTCGATTGGGCAGTTCTTC.

The J gene is TRBJ1-2, the V gene TRBV12-3 or TRBV12-4; D ambiguous. The V and J ends lost 3 bases and 4 bases respectively, with 9 bases between them. There are 13 residues in the CDR3. Here the CDR3 reads CASSFQPAYGYTF. DNA of the CDR3: TGTGCCAGCAGTTTCCAACCTGCCTATGGCTACACCTTC.

This sequence joins TRBV5-1 and TRBJ2-7; D perhaps matches TRBD2 (6 bases). CDR3 size: 14 residues. Trimming stripped 0 bases from V and 5 bases from J, with 12 bases between. From germline, CDR1 is SGHRS and CDR2 YFSETQ. The CDR3 sequence: CASSLANGEDEQYF. CDR3 in DNA: TGCGCCAGCAGCTTGGCCAACGGGGAGGACGAGCAGTACTTC.

This clonotype was seen a handful of times. The chain joins TRBV21-1 to TRBJ2-1; TRBD1 reflects the table's D call only, with no check against the DNA. TRBV21-1 is a pseudogene segment. The CDR3 sequence is 15 residues long. CDR3 DNA: TGTGCCAGCAGCTCCCAATTAGGAGGGGGCAATGAGCAGTTCTTC. This gives the protein CASSSQLGGGNEQFF.

The rearrangement uses TRBV4-1 and TRBJ1-2, with TRBD1 as a possible D gene (6 bases). The germline V gene encodes CDR1 MGHRA and CDR2 YSYEKL. V was trimmed by 1 base and J by 0 bases, leaving 18 bases between them. The CDR3 spans 18 residues. CDR3 DNA sequence: TGCGCCAGCAGCCAAGGATTAATAACAGGGCTCTCTAACTATGGCTACACCTTC. Protein sequence: CASSQGLITGLSNYGYTF.